Below are 22 T cell receptor beta chains sequenced from a single sample in a study of T cell changes during pregnancy in multiple sclerosis. The repertoire was sequenced with immunoSEQ multiplex PCR; TCRdb's copy has only in-frame clones and lacks some. The sample has some 41,000 clones, almost 95% seen once. Specimen: CD8+ T cells from peripheral blood mononuclear cells, collected in the third trimester of pregnancy. Receptors originate from a female donor with multiple sclerosis, enrolled in a pregnancy study.

The genes are TRBV5-1 and TRBJ2-7, with 8 bases aligning to TRBD1. The CDR3 is 14 amino acids. The junction had 1 base not matched to a gene; V was cut back by 2 bases and J by 0 bases. Germline V gene data show CDR1 as SGHRS and CDR2 as YFSETQ. The CDR3 sequence: CASSFTGGSYEQYF. The CDR3 DNA follows: TGCGCCAGCAGCTTTACAGGGGGCTCCTACGAGCAGTACTTC. The full variable domain, in which reference TRBV5-1 and TRBJ2-7 provide the parts outside the CDR3, is KAGVTQTPRYLIKTRGQQVTLSCSPISGHRSVSWYQQTPGQGLQFLFEYFSETQRNKGNFPGRFSGRQFSNSRSEMNVSTLELGDSALYLCASSFTGGSYEQYFGPGTRLTVT.

The chain links TRBV19 to TRBJ2-2, with 9 nucleotides matching TRBD2. Germline assignment: CDR1 LNHDA and CDR2 SQIVND (reference sequence). The CDR3 sequence is 19 residues long. Trimming removed 1 base from V and 5 bases from J; junction bases left unmatched: 14. CDR3 amino acids: CASSIVLLGAGGRTGELFF. CDR3 DNA: TGTGCCAGTAGTATAGTCCTGCTGGGGGCGGGAGGGCGGACCGGGGAGCTGTTTTTT.

This chain connects TRBV18 to TRBJ2-1; D is perhaps TRBD2 (5 bases). Germline V gene sequence: CDR1 KGHSH, CDR2 LQKENI. The V and J ends lost 4 bases and 4 bases respectively, with 8 bases between them. The CDR3 contains 13 residues. Here the CDR3 reads CASSHREYNEQFF. The CDR3 nucleotides read TGTGCCAGCTCACATAGGGAGTACAATGAGCAGTTCTTC.

This chain uses TRBV19 with TRBJ2-5; D possibly corresponds to TRBD2 (6 bases). CDR1 is LNHDA, CDR2 SQIVND, per germline (reference sequence). There are 14 residues in the CDR3. V lost 4 bases and J lost 1, with 10 bases in between. CDR3 DNA: TGTGCCAGTAGTAGTAGCGGTGTCCAAGAGACCCAGTACTTC. This gives the protein CASSSSGVQETQYF. The variable domain in full, completed from reference TRBV19 and TRBJ2-5, reads DGGITQSPKYLFRKEGQNVTLSCEQNLNHDAMYWYRQDPGQGLRLIYYSQIVNDFQKGDIAEGYSVSREKKESFPLTVTSAQKNPTAFYLCASSSSGVQETQYFGPGTRLLVL.

The chain carries TRBV7-3 and TRBJ2-7; 8 nucleotides agree with TRBD2. This CDR3 comprises 14 residues. CDR1 and CDR2 from the germline V gene are SGHTA and FQGTGA. V lost 9 bases and J lost 0; bases outside the gene matches: 7. This CDR3 is CASRTSGSSYEQYF. CDR3 DNA sequence: TGTGCCAGTCGTACTAGCGGCAGCTCCTACGAGCAGTACTTC.

This clone was recorded only once. The chain employs TRBV2 and TRBJ2-7; possibly TRBD1 for D (6 bases). CDR3 length: 14 residues. Germline V gene lookup returns CDR1 SNHLY and CDR2 FYNNEI. V lost 4 bases to trimming and J lost 2 bases, with 12 bases between them. The CDR3: CASSVGSGAYEQYF. Written as DNA, the CDR3 is TGTGCCAGCAGTGTAGGGTCAGGGGCCTACGAGCAGTACTTC.

The chain employs TRBV29-1 and TRBJ2-4, with 8 bases lining up with TRBD1. Germline CDR1 reads SQVTM; CDR2 reads ANQGSEA. The CDR3 runs 15 residues. CDR3 sequence: CRTGVRIWGAKIQYF. The DNA for the CDR3 is TGCAGGACAGGGGTACGAATTTGGGGGGCCAAAATTCAGTACTTC.

V gene TRBV5-6 combines with J gene TRBJ2-2, with 7 bases matching TRBD1. Germline lookup yields CDR1 SGHDT and CDR2 YYEEEE. V trimming: 2 bases; J trimming: 3 bases; junction bases outside the gene matches: 4. The CDR3 is made up of 15 amino acids. In nucleotides, the CDR3 is TGTGCCAGCAGCTTTGGGCAGGGGGACACCGGGGAGCTGTTTTTT. It is translated as CASSFGQGDTGELFF.

V gene TRBV5-5 combines with J gene TRBJ2-7; TRBD1 agrees at 9 bases. Losses at the gene ends were 4 bases for V and 1 base for J; bases not matched to a gene: 6. CDR3 length: 15 residues. CDR1 SGHKS and CDR2 YYEKEE come from the germline V gene (reference sequence). The CDR3 loop is CASSAAGQGSYEQYF. DNA of the CDR3: TGTGCCAGCAGCGCGGCGGGACAGGGTTCCTACGAGCAGTACTTC.

In nucleotides, the CDR3 is TGTGCCGAAGGGGTTAGTGGGGAGCTGTTTTTT. Translating it yields CAEGVSGELFF. The gene calls are TRBV2 and TRBJ2-2, with a weak D call TRBD1 (5 bases). This CDR3 has 11 amino acids. V was clipped by 11 bases and J by 8 bases, with 12 bases between them. CDR1 and CDR2 from the germline V gene are SNHLY and FYNNEI.

V usage is TRBV13 and J usage is TRBJ2-7, with TRBD2 identical over 9 bases. The CDR3 contains 14 residues. Germline lookup yields CDR1 PRHDT and CDR2 FYEKMQ (reference sequence). Trimming took 5 bases from V and 3 from J; bases not matched to a gene: 5. The CDR3 region is CASSPGLANYEQYF. Written as DNA, the CDR3 is TGTGCCAGCAGCCCGGGACTAGCAAACTACGAGCAGTACTTC. The full variable domain, completed using reference TRBV13 and TRBJ2-7, is AAGVIQSPRHLIKEKRETATLKCYPIPRHDTVYWYQQGPGQDPQFLISFYEKMQSDKGSIPDRFSAQQFSDYHSELNMSSLELGDSALYFCASSPGLANYEQYFGPGTRLTVT.

The gene calls are TRBV15 and TRBJ2-2, with a tentative D call TRBD2 (6 bases). This CDR3 has 15 amino acids. Between the trimmed V and J ends, which lost 0 bases and 4 bases, there was a span of 9 bases. CDR1 and CDR2 (germline): LNHNV, YYDKDF (reference sequence). CDR3: CATSRDHGSTGELFF. The CDR3 DNA is TGTGCCACCAGCAGAGATCACGGGAGCACCGGGGAGCTGTTTTTT. Using reference TRBV15 and TRBJ2-2 for the parts outside the CDR3, the full variable domain is DAMVIQNPRYQVTQFGKPVTLSCSQTLNHNVMYWYQQKSSQAPKLLFHYYDKDFNNEADTPDNFQSRRPNTSFCFLDIRSPGLGDTAMYLCATSRDHGSTGELFFGEGSRLTVL.

V is TRBV5-6 and J is TRBJ1-2; 8 nucleotides line up with TRBD1. The J segment lost 4 bases and the V segment lost 0 bases, leaving 5 bases of the junction unmatched. Germline CDR1 SGHDT, CDR2 YYEEEE. The length of the CDR3 is 15 residues. The CDR3 loop is CASSLGQGAIYGYTF. The CDR3 coding sequence is TGTGCCAGCAGCTTGGGTCAGGGGGCGATCTATGGCTACACCTTC.

V usage is TRBV18 and J usage is TRBJ2-7; TRBD1 aligns across 9 bases. Per germline, CDR1 KGHSH and CDR2 LQKENI. V shed 3 bases and J 1 base; nucleotides not matched to a gene: 7. The CDR3 has 16 residues. The CDR3 protein is CASSPWRTGVSYEQYF. CDR3 nucleotides: TGTGCCAGCTCACCCTGGAGGACAGGGGTTTCCTACGAGCAGTACTTC.

The chain employs TRBV28 and TRBJ1-1; tentative D call: TRBD1 (5 bases). The V and J ends lost 2 bases and 11 bases respectively, with 18 bases between them. Germline loops: CDR1 MDHEN, CDR2 SYDVKM. CDR3 length: 14 residues. The CDR3 DNA sequence: TGTGCCAGCAGTTTAGGAGGAGGGACCCCGGGGGCTTTCTTT. It yields the protein CASSLGGGTPGAFF.

The chain links TRBV6-6 to TRBJ2-7, with D uncertain. The V end lost 2 bases, the J end lost 0 bases, and 14 bases lay between the germline ends. This CDR3 spans 16 amino acids. Germline CDR1 reads MNHNY; CDR2 reads SVGAGI (reference sequence). The CDR3 protein is CASSYGADVSSYEQYF. The CDR3 DNA is TGTGCCAGCAGTTACGGAGCTGACGTAAGCTCCTACGAGCAGTACTTC.

The CDR3 DNA is TGTGCCAGCACCCTGGGGGGGAACAATGAGCAGTTCTTC. This sequence encodes CASTLGGNNEQFF. This sequence joins TRBV27 and TRBJ2-1; TRBD2 aligns across 7 bases. Germline V gene data show CDR1 as MNHEY and CDR2 as SMNVEV (reference sequence). Losses at the gene ends were 7 bases for V and 5 bases for J; bases not matched to a gene: 5. The CDR3 sequence is 13 residues long.

The V gene is TRBV6-5, the J gene TRBJ2-3, with 8 bases lining up with TRBD1. The CDR3 loop spans 13 amino acids. Trimming at V came to 8 bases and at J to 2 bases, leaving 3 bases not matched to a gene. In germline, CDR1 is MNHEY, CDR2 SVGAGI. CDR3: CASWTGLTDTQYF. DNA for the CDR3: TGTGCCAGCTGGACAGGGCTCACAGATACGCAGTATTTT.

The rearrangement links TRBV9 to TRBJ2-3, with 8 nucleotides matching TRBD1. CDR3 size: 19 residues. V gave up 6 bases and J gave up 2 bases; unmatched junction bases: 20. Germline lookup yields CDR1 SGDLS and CDR2 YYNGEE. The CDR3 DNA is TGTGCCAGCACACCCCTGCCCGGAAACCGGGACAGGACCACAGATACGCAGTATTTT. Its translation: CASTPLPGNRDRTTDTQYF.

V and J are TRBV28 and TRBJ1-2; no clear D gene. The CDR3 loop spans 15 amino acids. Trimming stripped 2 bases from V and 2 bases from J, with 12 bases between. Germline V gives CDR1 MDHEN, CDR2 SYDVKM. The CDR3 bases are TGTGCCAGCAGTTTACAGCTGCGGCAGAACTATGGCTACACCTTC. It specifies CASSLQLRQNYGYTF.

The chain joins TRBV2 to TRBJ2-1; 8 positions agree with TRBD1. The V and J ends lost 8 bases and 4 bases, in that order; junction bases with no gene match: 7. Germline V gives CDR1 SNHLY, CDR2 FYNNEI. This CDR3 has 14 residues. Here the CDR3 reads CASVWQGAYNEQFF. In DNA form, the CDR3 reads TGTGCCAGCGTGTGGCAGGGGGCTTACAATGAGCAGTTCTTC.

The chain carries TRBV2 and TRBJ2-7; possibly TRBD1 for D (6 bases). The ends were cut back, 6 bases at V and 7 bases at J, with 19 bases in the middle. The germline CDR1 and CDR2 sequences are SNHLY and FYNNEI. This CDR3 region has 14 residues. CDR3 DNA sequence: TGTGCCAGCAGGGGAAGGGGGACACACCGTGAGCAGTACTTC. Its protein is CASRGRGTHREQYF.